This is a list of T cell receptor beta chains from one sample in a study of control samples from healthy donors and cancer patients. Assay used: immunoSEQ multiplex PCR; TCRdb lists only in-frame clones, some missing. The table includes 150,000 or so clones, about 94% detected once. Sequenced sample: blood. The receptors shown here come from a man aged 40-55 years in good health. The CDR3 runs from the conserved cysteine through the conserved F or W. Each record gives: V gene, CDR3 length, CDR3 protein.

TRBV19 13 CASKAPTGFGYTF
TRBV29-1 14 CSVEKARLSQNYTF
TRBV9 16 CASSGRQGRSNYGYTF
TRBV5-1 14 CASSIDGWNTEAFF
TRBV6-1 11 CASSSNQPQHF
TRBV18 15 CASSPSGGPAGELFF
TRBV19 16 CASSMSRRATNEKLFF
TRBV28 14 CASSLGTVTYEQYF
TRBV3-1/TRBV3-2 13 CASSPFSSDSQYF
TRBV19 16 CASSRGSAGGTNEQFF
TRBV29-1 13 CSVDREGNTEAFF
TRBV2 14 CASSDSRVNTEAFF
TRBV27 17 CASSLVSGAARRDTQYF
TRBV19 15 CASSVGGPPFGEQYF